This TCR beta chain was identified in a study of vaccination effects on CD4 cells after COVID-19. Looking at the study overall: Of the BNT162b2 and mRNA-1273 vaccines, participants received two doses of one or the other.

Before sequencing, viral peptide pools were used by the ViraFEST assay to expand antigen-specific CD4+ T cells. Scientists isolated CD4+ T cells after an approximately 10-day culture period ended. Nucleocapsid antibody tests were negative, and the vaccine recipients had no prior SARS-CoV-2 infection. Wells each received around 2.2 million PBMC, cultured with 10 IU/ml IL-2 and about 9 ug/ml peptides. In the cultures, half the medium was exchanged for IL-2 medium on days 3 and 7. Study-level points and caveats: Clones that were induced by infection or by vaccine showed marked contraction late after vaccination.

Some clones are missing from TCRdb's copy, which holds only in-frame ones; the method was immunoSEQ multiplex PCR. The profile covers about 23,000 clones, with 73% appearing a single time and approximately 5.3% taken by the ten largest. CDR1 and CDR2 from the germline V gene are LGHDT and YNNKEL (reference sequence). V trimming: 5 bases; J trimming: 5 bases; junction bases outside the gene matches: 12. The CDR3 is 17 residues long. Concerning this clone: Its antigen is currently unknown.

The sample in question was CD4+ T cells from PBMCs cultured with SARS-CoV-2 spike peptides, obtained before COVID-19 vaccination. V and J are TRBV3-1 (or the pseudogene TRBV3-2) and TRBJ2-7; 13 nucleotides agree with TRBD2. This clonotype was obtained from a human donor who received a COVID-19 vaccine. This CDR3 is CASSSPRTSGSNDEQYF. Here the CDR3 DNA reads TGTGCCAGCAGCTCCCCTCGGACTAGCGGGAGTAACGACGAGCAGTACTTC.